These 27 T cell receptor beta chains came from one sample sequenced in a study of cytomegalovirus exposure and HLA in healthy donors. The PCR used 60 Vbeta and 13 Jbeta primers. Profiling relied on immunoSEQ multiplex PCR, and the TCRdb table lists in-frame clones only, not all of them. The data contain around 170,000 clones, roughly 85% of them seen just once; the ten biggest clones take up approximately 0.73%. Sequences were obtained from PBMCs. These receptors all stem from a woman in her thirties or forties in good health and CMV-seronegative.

The CDR3 sequence is CASSVAGQNTEAFF. In DNA, the CDR3 is TGTGCCAGCAGTGTAGCGGGGCAGAACACTGAAGCTTTCTTT. The chain links TRBV2 to TRBJ1-1; D may be TRBD1 (5 bases). The V gene's germline CDR1 is SNHLY and CDR2 FYNNEI. The CDR3 covers 14 residues. V was clipped by 4 bases and J by 1 base, with 10 bases between them.

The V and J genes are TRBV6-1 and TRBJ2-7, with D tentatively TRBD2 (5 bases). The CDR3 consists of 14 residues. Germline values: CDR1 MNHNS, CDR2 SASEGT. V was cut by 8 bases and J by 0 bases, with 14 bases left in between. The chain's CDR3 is CASRWERSSYEQYF. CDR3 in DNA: TGTGCCAGCCGTTGGGAGCGAAGCTCCTACGAGCAGTACTTC.

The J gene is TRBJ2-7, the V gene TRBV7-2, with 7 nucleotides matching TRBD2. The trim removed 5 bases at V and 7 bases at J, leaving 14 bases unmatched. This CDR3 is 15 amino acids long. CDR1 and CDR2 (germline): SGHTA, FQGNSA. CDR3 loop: CASSTPGGTAGEQYF. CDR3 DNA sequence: TGTGCCAGCAGCACCCCCGGGGGGACGGCTGGGGAGCAGTACTTC.

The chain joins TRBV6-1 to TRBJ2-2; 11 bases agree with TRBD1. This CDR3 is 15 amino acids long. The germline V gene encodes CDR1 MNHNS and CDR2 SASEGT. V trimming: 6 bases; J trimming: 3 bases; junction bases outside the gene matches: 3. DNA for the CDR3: TGTGCCAGCAGGAGGACAGGGGGCTACACCGGGGAGCTGTTTTTT. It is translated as CASRRTGGYTGELFF.

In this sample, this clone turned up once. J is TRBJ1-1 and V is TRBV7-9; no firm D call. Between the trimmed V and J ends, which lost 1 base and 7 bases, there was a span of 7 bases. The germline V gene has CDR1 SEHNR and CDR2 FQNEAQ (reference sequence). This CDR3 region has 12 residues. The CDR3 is CASSLGAGEAFF. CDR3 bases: TGTGCCAGCAGCTTAGGTGCGGGTGAAGCTTTCTTT.

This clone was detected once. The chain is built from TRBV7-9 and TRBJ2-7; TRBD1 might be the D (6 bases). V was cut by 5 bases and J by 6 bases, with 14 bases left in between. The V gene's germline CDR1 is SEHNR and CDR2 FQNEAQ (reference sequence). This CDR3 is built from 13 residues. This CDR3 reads CASSLTGIGEQYF. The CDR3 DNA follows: TGTGCCAGCAGCCTCACAGGGATTGGCGAGCAGTACTTC.

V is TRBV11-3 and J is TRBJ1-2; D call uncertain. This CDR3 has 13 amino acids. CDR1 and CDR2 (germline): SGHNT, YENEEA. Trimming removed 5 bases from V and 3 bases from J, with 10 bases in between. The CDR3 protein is CASSRVPDYGYTF. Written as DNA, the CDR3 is TGTGCCAGCAGCCGTGTCCCGGACTATGGCTACACCTTC.

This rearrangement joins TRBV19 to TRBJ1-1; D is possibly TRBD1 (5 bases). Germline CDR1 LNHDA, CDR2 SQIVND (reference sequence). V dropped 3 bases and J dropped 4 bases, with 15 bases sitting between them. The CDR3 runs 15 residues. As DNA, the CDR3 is TGTGCCAGTAGTATCCCCGCGGGGGGGAGCACTGAAGCTTTCTTT. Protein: CASSIPAGGSTEAFF.

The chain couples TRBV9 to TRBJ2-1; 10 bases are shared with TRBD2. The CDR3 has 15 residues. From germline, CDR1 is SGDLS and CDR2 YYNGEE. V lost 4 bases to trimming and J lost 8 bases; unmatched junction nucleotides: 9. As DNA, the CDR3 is TGTGCCAGCAGCCTCGCCAGCGGGGGGGCCGATGAGCAGTTCTTC. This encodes CASSLASGGADEQFF. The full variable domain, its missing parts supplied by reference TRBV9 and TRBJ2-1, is DSGVTQTPKHLITATGQRVTLRCSPRSGDLSVYWYQQSLDQGLQFLIQYYNGEERAKGNILERFSAQQFPDLHSELNLSSLELGDSALYFCASSLASGGADEQFFGPGTRLTVL.

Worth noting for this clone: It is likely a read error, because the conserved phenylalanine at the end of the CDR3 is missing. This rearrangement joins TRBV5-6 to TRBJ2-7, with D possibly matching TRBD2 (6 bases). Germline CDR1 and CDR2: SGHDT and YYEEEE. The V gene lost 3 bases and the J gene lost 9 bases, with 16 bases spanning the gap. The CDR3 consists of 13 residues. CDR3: CASSYTGASGQYL. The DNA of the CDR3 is TGTGCCAGCAGCTATACGGGAGCCTCTGGGCAGTACCTC.

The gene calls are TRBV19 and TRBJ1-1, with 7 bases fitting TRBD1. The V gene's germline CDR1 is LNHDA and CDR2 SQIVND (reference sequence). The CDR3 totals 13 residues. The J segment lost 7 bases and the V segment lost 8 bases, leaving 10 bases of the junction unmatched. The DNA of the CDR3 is TGTGCCAGTGGGGGACAGACAAGCTGTGAAGCTTTCTTT. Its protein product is CASGGQTSCEAFF.

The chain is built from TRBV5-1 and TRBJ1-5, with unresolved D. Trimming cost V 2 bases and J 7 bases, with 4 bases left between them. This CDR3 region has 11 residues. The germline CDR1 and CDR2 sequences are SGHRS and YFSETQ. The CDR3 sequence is CASSFIQPQHF. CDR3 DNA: TGCGCCAGCAGCTTTATACAGCCCCAGCATTTT.

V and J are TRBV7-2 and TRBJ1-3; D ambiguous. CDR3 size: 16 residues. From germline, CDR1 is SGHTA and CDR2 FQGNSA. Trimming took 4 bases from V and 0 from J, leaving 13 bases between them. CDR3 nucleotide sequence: TGTGCCAGCAGCTCGTCTCTTGGCCGCTCTGGAAACACCATATATTTT. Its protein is CASSSSLGRSGNTIYF.

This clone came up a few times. The DNA of the CDR3 is TGTGCCAGCAGCCCTCCGCGGGTACCCTACGAGCAGTACTTC. Translated, it gives CASSPPRVPYEQYF. The chain links TRBV4-2 to TRBJ2-7; the D gene is possibly TRBD2 (5 bases). Trimming stripped 4 bases from V and 2 bases from J, with 12 bases between. Germline CDR1 and CDR2: LGHNA and YNFKEQ. The CDR3 extends over 14 amino acids.

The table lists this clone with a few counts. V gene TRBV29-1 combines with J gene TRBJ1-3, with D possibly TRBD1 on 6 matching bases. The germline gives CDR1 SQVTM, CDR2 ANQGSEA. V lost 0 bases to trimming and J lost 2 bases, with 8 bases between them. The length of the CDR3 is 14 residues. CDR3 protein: CSVEEWGPGNTIYF. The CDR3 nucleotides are TGCAGCGTTGAAGAATGGGGGCCTGGAAACACCATATATTTT.

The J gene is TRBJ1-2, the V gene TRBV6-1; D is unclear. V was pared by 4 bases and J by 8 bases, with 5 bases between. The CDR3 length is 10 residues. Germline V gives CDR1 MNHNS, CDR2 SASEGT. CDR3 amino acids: CASSVAGYTF. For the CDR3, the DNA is TGTGCCAGCAGTGTGGCCGGCTACACCTTC.

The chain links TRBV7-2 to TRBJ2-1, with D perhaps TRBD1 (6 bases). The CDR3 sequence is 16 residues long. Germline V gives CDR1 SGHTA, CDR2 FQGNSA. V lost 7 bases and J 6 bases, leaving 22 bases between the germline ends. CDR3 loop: CASNRPGHLTPNEQFF. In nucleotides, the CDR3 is TGTGCCAGCAACCGTCCGGGACACCTAACCCCCAATGAGCAGTTCTTC.

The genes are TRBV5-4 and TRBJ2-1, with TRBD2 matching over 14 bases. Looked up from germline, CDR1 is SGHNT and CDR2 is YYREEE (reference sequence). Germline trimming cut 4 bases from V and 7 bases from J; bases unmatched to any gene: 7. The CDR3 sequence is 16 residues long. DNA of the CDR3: TGTGCCAGCAGCACCCCCGGGACTAGCGGGAGAAATGAGCAGTTCTTC. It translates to CASSTPGTSGRNEQFF.

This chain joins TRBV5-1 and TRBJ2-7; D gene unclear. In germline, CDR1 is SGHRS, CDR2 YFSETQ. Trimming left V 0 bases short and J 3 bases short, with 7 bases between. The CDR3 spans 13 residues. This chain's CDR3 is CASSLVAHYEQYF. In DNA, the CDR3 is TGCGCCAGCAGCTTGGTAGCCCACTACGAGCAGTACTTC.

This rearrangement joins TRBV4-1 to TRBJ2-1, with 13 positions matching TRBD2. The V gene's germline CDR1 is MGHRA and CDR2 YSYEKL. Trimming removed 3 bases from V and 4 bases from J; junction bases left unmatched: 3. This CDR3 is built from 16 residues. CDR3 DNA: TGCGCCAGCAGCCATGTACTAGCGGGGGGGTACAATGAGCAGTTCTTC. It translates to CASSHVLAGGYNEQFF.

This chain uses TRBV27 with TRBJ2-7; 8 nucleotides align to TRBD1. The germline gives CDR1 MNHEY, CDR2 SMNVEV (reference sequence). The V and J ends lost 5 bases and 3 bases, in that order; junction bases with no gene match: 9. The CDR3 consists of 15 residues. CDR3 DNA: TGTGCCAGCAGTCCCGTCGGACAGGGAAACTACGAGCAGTACTTC. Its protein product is CASSPVGQGNYEQYF.

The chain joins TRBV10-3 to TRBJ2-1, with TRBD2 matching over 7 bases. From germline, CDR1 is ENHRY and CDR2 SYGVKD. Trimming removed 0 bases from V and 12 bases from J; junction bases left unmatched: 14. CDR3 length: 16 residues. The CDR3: CAISESSSGLPSGQFF. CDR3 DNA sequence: TGTGCCATCAGTGAGTCGAGTAGTGGACTGCCTAGCGGGCAGTTCTTC.

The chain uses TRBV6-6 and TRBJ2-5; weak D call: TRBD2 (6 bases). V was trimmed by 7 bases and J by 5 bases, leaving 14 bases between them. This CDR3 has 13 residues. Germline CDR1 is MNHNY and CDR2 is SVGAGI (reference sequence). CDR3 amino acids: CASTPRGRETQYF. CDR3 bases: TGTGCCAGCACCCCGCGGGGCCGCGAGACCCAGTACTTC.

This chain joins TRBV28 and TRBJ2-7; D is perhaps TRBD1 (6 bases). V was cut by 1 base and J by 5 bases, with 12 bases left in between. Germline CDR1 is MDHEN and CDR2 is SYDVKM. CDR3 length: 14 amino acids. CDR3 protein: CASSLSGVVDEQYF. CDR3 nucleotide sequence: TGTGCCAGCAGTTTATCAGGGGTGGTTGACGAGCAGTACTTC.

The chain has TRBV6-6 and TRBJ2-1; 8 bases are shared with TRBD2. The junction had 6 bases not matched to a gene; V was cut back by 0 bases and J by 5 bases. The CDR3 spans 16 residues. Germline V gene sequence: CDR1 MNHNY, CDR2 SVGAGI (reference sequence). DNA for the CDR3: TGTGCCAGCAGTTACTCCCTAGCGGGTCCCCACAATGAGCAGTTCTTC. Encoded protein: CASSYSLAGPHNEQFF.

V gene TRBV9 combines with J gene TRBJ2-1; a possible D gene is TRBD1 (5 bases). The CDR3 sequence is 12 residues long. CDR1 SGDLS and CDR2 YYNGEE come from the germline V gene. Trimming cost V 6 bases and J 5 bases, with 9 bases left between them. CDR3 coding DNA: TGTGCCAGCACCCCGACAGACAATGAGCAGTTCTTC. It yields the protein CASTPTDNEQFF.

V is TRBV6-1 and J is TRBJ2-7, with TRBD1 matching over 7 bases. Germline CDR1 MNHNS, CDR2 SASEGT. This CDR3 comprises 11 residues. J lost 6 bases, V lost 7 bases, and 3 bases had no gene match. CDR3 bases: TGTGCCAGCACGGGACAGCTCGAGCAGTACTTC. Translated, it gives CASTGQLEQYF.